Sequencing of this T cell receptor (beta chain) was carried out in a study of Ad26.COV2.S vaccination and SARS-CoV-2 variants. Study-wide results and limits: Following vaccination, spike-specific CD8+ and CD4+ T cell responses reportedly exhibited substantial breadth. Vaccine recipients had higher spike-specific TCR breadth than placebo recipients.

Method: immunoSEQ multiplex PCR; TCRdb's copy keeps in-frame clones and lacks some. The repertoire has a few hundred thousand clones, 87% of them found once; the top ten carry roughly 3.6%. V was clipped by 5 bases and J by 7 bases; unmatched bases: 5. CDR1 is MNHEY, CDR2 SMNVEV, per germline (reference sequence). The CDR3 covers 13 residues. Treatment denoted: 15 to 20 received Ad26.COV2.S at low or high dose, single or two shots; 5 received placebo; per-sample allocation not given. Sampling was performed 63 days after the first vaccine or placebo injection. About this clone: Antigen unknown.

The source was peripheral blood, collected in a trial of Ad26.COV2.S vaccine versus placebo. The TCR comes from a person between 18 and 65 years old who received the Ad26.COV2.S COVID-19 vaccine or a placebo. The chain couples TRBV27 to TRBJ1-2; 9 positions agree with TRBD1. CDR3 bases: TGTGCCAGCAGTATCACAGGGGGCGGTGGCTACACCTTC. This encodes CASSITGGGGYTF.